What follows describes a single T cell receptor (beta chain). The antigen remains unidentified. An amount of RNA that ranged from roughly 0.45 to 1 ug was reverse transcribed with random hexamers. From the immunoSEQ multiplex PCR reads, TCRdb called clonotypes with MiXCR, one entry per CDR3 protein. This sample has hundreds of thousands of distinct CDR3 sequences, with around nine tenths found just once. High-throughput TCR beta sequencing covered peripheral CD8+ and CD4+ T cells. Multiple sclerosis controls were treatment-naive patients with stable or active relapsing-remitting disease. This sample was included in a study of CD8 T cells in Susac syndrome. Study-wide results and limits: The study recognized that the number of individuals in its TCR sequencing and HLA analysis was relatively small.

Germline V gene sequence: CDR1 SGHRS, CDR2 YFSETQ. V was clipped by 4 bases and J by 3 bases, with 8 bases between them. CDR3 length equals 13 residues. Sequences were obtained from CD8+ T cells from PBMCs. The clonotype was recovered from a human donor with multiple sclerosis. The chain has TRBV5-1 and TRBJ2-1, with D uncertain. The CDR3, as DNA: TGCGCCAGCAGCCCCGTAGGCTACAATGAGCAGTTCTTC. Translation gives CASSPVGYNEQFF.